The clone carrying this T cell receptor beta chain was seen more than once but under ten times. The record originates from a study of blood T cell repertoires in COVID-19. Study as a whole: Sources were T cells, B-cell-depleted T cells, or PBMCs; the material itself was cDNA or gDNA.

The CDR3 is 16 amino acids. The germline V gene encodes CDR1 SNHLY and CDR2 FYNNEI. V was clipped by 8 bases and J by 5 bases; unmatched bases: 14. TCRdb keeps only in-frame clones here, not all; method: immunoSEQ multiplex PCR. The sample lists under 400,000 clones, around 87% occurring once. What was sequenced was PBMCs or T cells enriched from blood (not recorded which). The chain employs TRBV2 and TRBJ1-5; 8 bases fit TRBD1. This receptor was identified in a man aged 35 to 55 in a cohort exposed to, infected with or recovered from COVID-19 (not recorded which). The CDR3: CASSRSAGGHDQPQHF. The CDR3 DNA reads as TGTGCCAGCTCCCGGTCAGCAGGGGGCCACGATCAGCCCCAGCATTTT.